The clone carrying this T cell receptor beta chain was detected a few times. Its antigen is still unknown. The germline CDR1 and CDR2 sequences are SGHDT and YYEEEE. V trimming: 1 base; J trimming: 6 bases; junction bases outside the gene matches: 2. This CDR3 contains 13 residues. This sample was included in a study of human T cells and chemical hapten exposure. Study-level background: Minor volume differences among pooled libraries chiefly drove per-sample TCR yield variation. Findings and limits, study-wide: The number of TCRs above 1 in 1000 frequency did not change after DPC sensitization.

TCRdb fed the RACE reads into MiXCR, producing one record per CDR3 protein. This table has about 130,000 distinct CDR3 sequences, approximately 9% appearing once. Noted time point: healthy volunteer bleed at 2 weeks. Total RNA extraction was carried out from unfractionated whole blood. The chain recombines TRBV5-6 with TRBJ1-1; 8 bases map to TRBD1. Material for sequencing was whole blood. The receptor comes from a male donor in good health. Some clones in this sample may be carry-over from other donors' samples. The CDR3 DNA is TGTGCCAGCAGCTTGCAGGGGGCGGCTGAAGCTTTCTTT. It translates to CASSLQGAAEAFF.